This T cell receptor (beta chain) was recorded in a study of blood T cells in healthy people across ages. At least ten counts were recorded for this clonotype. Alongside a J-beta primer mix, a sample-barcoded 5' primer served in a second PCR lasting roughly 7 to 12 cycles. TCRdb independently ran MiXCR on the 5' RACE reads; one entry per CDR3 protein. The sample contains around 1.5 million distinct CDR3 sequences, roughly 32% of which appear only once. The TCR was taken from a woman aged 25 to 39 in good health. Source material: blood.

The DNA for the CDR3 is TGTGCCAGCAGTTTAGGGCCGGGGGGCCGGGAGACCCAGTACTTC. Its protein product is CASSLGPGGRETQYF. The chain recombines TRBV12-3 or TRBV12-4 with TRBJ2-5, with D possibly being TRBD2 (7 bases). The CDR3 runs 15 residues. V was trimmed by 1 base and J by 5 bases, leaving 14 bases between them.